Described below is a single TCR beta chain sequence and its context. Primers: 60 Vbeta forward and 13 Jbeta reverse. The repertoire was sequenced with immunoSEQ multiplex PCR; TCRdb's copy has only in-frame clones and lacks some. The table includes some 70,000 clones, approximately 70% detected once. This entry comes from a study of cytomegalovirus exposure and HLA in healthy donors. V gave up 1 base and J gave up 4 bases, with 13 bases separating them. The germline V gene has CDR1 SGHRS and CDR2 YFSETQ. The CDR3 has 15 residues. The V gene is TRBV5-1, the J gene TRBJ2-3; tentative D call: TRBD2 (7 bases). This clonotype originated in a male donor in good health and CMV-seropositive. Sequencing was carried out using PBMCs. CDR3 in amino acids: CASSLWGGRPDTQYF. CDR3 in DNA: TGCGCCAGCAGCTTGTGGGGGGGCCGGCCAGATACGCAGTATTTT.